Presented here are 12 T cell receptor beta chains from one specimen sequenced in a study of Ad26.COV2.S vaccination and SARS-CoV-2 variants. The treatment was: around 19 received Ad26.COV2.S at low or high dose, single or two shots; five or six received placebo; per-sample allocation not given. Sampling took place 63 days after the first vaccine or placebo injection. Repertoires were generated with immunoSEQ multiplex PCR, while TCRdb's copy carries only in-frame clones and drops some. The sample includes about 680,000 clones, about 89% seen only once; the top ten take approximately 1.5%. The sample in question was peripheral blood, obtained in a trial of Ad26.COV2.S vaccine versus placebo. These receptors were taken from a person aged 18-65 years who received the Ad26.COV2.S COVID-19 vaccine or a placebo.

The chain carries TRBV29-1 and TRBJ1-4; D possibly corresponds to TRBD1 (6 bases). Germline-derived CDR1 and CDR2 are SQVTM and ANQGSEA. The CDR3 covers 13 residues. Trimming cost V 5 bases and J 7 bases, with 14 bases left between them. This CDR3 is CSVRGGLAEKLFF. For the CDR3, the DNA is TGCAGCGTTAGGGGGGGGCTGGCTGAAAAACTGTTTTTT.

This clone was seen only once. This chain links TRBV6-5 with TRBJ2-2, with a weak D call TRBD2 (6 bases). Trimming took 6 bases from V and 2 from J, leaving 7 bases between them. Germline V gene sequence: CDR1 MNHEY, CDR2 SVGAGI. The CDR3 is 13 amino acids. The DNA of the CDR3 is TGTGCCAGCAGCGGACTAAACACCGGGGAGCTGTTTTTT. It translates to CASSGLNTGELFF.

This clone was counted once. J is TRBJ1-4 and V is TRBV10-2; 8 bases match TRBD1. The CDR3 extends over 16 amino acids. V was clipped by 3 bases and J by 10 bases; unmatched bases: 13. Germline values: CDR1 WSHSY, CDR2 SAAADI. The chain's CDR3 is CASSDPSGQGGVKLFF. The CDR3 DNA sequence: TGCGCCAGCAGTGACCCCTCCGGACAGGGTGGAGTAAAACTGTTTTTT.

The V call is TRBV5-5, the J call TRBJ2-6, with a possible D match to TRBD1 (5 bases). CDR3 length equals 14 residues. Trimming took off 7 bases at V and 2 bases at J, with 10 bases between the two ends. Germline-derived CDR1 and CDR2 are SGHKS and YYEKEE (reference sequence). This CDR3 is CASDLGPGANVLTF. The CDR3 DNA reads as TGTGCCAGCGACCTGGGGCCTGGGGCCAACGTCCTGACTTTC. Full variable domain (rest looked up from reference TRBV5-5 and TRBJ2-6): DAGVTQSPTHLIKTRGQQVTLRCSPISGHKSVSWYQQVLGQGPQFIFQYYEKEERGRGNFPDRFSARQFPNYSSELNVNALLLGDSALYLCASDLGPGANVLTFGAGSRLTVL.

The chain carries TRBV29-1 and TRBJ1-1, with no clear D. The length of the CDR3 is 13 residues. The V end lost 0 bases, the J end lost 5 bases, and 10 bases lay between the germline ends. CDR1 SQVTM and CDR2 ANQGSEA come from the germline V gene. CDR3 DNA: TGCAGCGTTGAAGAGGGAGGAAGGACTGAAGCTTTCTTT. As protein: CSVEEGGRTEAFF.

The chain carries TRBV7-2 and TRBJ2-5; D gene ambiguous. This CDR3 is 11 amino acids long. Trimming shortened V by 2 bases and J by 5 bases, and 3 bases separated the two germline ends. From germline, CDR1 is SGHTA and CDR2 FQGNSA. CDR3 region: CASSLYETQYF. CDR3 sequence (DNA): TGTGCCAGCAGCTTATATGAGACCCAGTACTTC.

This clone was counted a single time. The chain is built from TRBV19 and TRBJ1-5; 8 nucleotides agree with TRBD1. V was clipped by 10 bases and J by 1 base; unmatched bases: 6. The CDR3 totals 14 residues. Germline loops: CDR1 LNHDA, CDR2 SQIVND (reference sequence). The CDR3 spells CAISDRVSNQPQHF. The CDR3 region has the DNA TGTGCCATTTCGGACAGGGTGAGCAATCAGCCCCAGCATTTT.

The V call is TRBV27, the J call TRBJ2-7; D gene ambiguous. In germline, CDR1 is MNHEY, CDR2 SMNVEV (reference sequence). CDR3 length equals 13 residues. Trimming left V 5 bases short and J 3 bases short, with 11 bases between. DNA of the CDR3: TGTGCCAGCAGTCTCCAGTGGGACTACGAGCAGTACTTC. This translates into CASSLQWDYEQYF.

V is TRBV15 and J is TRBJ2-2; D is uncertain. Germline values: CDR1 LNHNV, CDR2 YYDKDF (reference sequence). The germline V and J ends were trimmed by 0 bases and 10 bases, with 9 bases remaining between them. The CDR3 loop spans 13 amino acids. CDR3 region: CATSRDLQVELFF. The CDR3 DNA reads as TGTGCCACCAGCAGAGATCTCCAAGTGGAGCTGTTTTTT.

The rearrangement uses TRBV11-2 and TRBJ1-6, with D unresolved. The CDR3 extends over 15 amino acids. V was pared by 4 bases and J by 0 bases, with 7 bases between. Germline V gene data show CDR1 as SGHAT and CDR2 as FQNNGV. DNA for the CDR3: TGTGCCAGCAGCTACGAGAGCTCCTATAATTCACCCCTCCACTTT. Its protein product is CASSYESSYNSPLHF.

The CDR3 loop reads CASSLDRTLETQYF. DNA of the CDR3: TGTGCCAGCAGCCTAGACAGGACCCTAGAGACCCAGTACTTC. The genes are TRBV5-6 and TRBJ2-5; D possibly corresponds to TRBD1 (6 bases). The V and J ends lost 4 bases and 4 bases respectively, with 14 bases between them. The CDR3 has 14 amino acids. Germline CDR1 is SGHDT and CDR2 is YYEEEE.

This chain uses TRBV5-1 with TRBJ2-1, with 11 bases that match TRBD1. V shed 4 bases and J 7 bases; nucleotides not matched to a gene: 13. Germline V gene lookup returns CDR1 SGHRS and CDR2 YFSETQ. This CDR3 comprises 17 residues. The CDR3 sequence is CASSPGGGTGGRNEQFF. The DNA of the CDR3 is TGCGCCAGCAGCCCCGGCGGTGGGACAGGGGGGAGGAATGAGCAGTTCTTC.